This record covers a single T cell receptor beta chain. This clonotype was detected only once. Its antigen has not been determined. Within one base of it there is no much larger clone, and no base qualities were kept. One read offers little support. Amplification of TCR beta CDR3 regions was carried out from RNA transcripts. The TCR CDR3 was subjected to a first round of RT-PCR using the HTBI primer set and the Qiagen OneStep RT-PCR kit. A second multiplex PCR round built the libraries, followed by size selection and purification. Paired-end sequencing of the libraries was performed with 100 bp reads on an Illumina HiSeq2000. Per the authors' processing: SOAPnuke was used to process the raw data, with reads discarded if the reads contained adapters or uncalled bases, had a mean Phred below 15, or lacked an exact constant-primer or identifier match. High-quality paired reads were merged using COPE v1.2.5, and each unique nucleotide sequence was defined as a clonotype. Clonotypes were aligned to IMGT TRBV, TRBD and TRBJ reference segments using MiTCR v1.1. The analysis included only V-J combinations with a frequency above 0.0001, which together covered 99.2% of the repertoires. The TCS score was defined as the ratio of F50 (clonal expansion) to E x V (chaos), calculated using BLOSUM62-based TCRdist between CDR3 peptides within each V-J. Welch's t-statistics and random forest reduced 500 to 550 V-J features to roughly 13, which were used in a naive Bayes classifier (R e1071). TCRdb cleaned the public reads at Q25 with fastp, built clones with MiXCR and kept in-frame beta chains. Rows are combined by CDR3 protein, so each entry shows the most common genes and DNA. TCRdb's processing, not the authors' own work, is the source of the V and J calls. A total of 300,000 to 350,000 distinct CDR3 sequences appear in this sample, 11% to 15% of them only once. The ten biggest clones cover just under 25% of the sample.

This entry belongs to a study of T cells in Graves' hyperthyroidism and ophthalmopathy (dated by TCRdb to between 2019 and 2020). With regard to the full study: Peripheral blood samples were taken at the time of initial diagnosis, prior to any treatment. A discovery cohort of approximately 97 patients, roughly 45 with Graves' ophthalmopathy and 55 to 60 with stable Graves' hyperthyroidism, was used to find distinguishing TCR V-J signatures. Prospective prediction of ophthalmopathy was tested in an independent validation cohort consisting of some 19 hyperthyroidism patients and more than 15 patients who later progressed to ophthalmopathy. The 90 to 100 discovery patients were randomly divided into training and test sets at a 7:3 ratio. In addition, the study compared T-cell repertoires in thyroid tissue and in blood from several Graves' hyperthyroidism patients. After blood sampling, hyperthyroidism patients were treated with methimazole at a starting dose of 30 mg daily, and ophthalmopathy patients were treated with high-dose intravenous methylprednisolone. According to the paper, TCR Vbeta CDR3 sequencing was carried out on 135 peripheral blood samples, which came from more than 40 ophthalmopathy, roughly 75 hyperthyroidism and roughly 17 progressor patients.

Graves' hyperthyroidism was defined as stable when no progression to ophthalmopathy occurred over 18 months of follow-up. Hyperthyroidism patients were aged 18 to 65 years and newly diagnosed, with disease duration of less than 2 months. Patients with uncontrolled infections, other autoimmune diseases, pregnancy or lactation were excluded. Diagnoses were based on clinical symptoms, serum thyroxine and TRAb, thyroid ultrasound and orbital computed tomography. PBMCs were separated from around 9.1 ml of fresh peripheral blood using Ficoll-Paque density gradient centrifugation. Trizol reagent was used to extract total RNA, and RNA quality was then checked on an Agilent 2100 Bioanalyzer. From the cysteine through the phenylalanine, the CDR3 covers 16 amino acids. CDR3 DNA is the only sequence kept; it has 48 bases, read in frame from the first base. The germline V gene provides CDR1 SGHVS and CDR2 FQNEAQ. The junction shows trimming of 4 bases on V and 6 bases on J, and the gene matches do not reach 9 bases of it.

The investigation overall reported the following: Sample size was not statistically predetermined, and investigators were not blinded to group allocation. Most expanded thyroid clonotypes (frequency above 0.001) were also detected in blood, a finding suggesting that blood repertoires may reflect thyroid immune responses. In validation, the model predicted progression to ophthalmopathy a median of about 6.5 months before onset, with 70% to 71% sensitivity and roughly 77% specificity. A model built on a 13 V-J signature distinguished ophthalmopathy from stable hyperthyroidism, reaching approximately 89% sensitivity and approximately 81% specificity in cross-validation and 80%/75% in testing.

The rearranged segments are TRBV7-8 and TRBJ1-6; TRBD1 fits 7 bases in the junction. The receptor was derived from a woman in her twenties or thirties with Graves' hyperthyroidism. The sequencing input was blood. The DNA sequence is given as TGTGCCAGCAGCTCAGGACAGGCTCCCATTAATTCACCCCTCCACTTT. Translated, it gives CASSSGQAPINSPLHF.